The T cell receptor (beta chain) described here comes from a study of siplizumab effects on memory and regulatory T cells. In germline, CDR1 is MDHEN, CDR2 SYDVKM. The CDR3 length is 15 residues. The germline V and J ends were trimmed by 3 bases and 3 bases, with 12 bases remaining between them. Sequenced by immunoSEQ multiplex PCR; TCRdb stores in-frame clones only, minus some. The sample contains around 100,000 clones, about 90% of which appear only once. The chain has TRBV28 and TRBJ1-3; no clear D. This clonotype was obtained from a human donor in good health. Sequenced material: CD4+ T cells sorted from blood. The CDR3 DNA reads TGTGCCAGCAGTTTGGGCCGTTCGGGTGGAAACACCATATATTTT. Its translation is CASSLGRSGGNTIYF.